The T cell receptor beta chain under discussion was sequenced for a study of T cells in tuberculosis. Study in general: CD1B tetramers identified T cells specific for mycobacterial lipid GMM.

Per germline, CDR1 LGHNA and CDR2 YSLEER. V shed 0 bases and J 6 bases; nucleotides not matched to a gene: 11. The CDR3 is 17 residues long. TCRdb's table, derived via immunoSEQ multiplex PCR, lists solely in-frame clones and lacks some. This sample has about 43,000 clones, with around 95% found just once. Points on this clone: Its antigen remains unidentified.

General study findings and limits: Active tuberculosis patients had shorter CDR3-alpha; the beta difference was nonsignificant.

This sequence was found in a donor aged 10-29 years with latent tuberculosis or without tuberculosis infection. Input material: PBMCs. The rearrangement joins TRBV4-3 to TRBJ2-1; 7 bases align to TRBD1. CDR3 DNA: TGCGCCAGCAGCCAAGATCTCCTGGACAGGATTTTCAATGAGCAGTTCTTC. Protein sequence: CASSQDLLDRIFNEQFF.